This T cell receptor beta chain is from a study of shared clonotypes between healthy human individuals. Study overall: Used for every donor were three CD4 naive, three CD4 memory, two CD8 naive and one CD8 memory plate. Whole-study findings and limits: There were few donors, and this limited the genetic and exposure-history diversity represented. Non-shared clonotypes displayed generation probabilities falling below those of clonotypes present in all four donors.

The data were produced by immunoSEQ multiplex PCR, yet TCRdb's version contains in-frame clones alone and is incomplete. This repertoire shows some 1,400,000 clones, roughly 95% found once; its top ten account for approximately 1%. The V and J ends lost 6 bases and 0 bases respectively, with 12 bases between them. The CDR3 has 15 amino acids. Germline CDR1 and CDR2: MRHNA and SNTAGT. This clone was recorded only once. Its antigen is still unknown. Sequencing was done on a sample of naive CD4+ T cells sorted from blood. The subset was: CD45RA+ positively selected. The chain combines TRBV6-4 with TRBJ2-1; D call uncertain. This receptor was obtained from a man aged 25-45 years in good health. The CDR3 sequence: CASSQTESSYNEQFF. The DNA for the CDR3 is TGTGCCAGCAGCCAGACGGAGAGCTCCTACAATGAGCAGTTCTTC.